The source of this T cell receptor (beta chain) is a study of blood T cell repertoires in COVID-19. V shed 8 bases and J shed 3 bases, with 8 bases lying between them. CDR1 and CDR2 (germline): LGHNT, FRNRAP. This CDR3 has 12 amino acids. TCRdb's copy holds only in-frame clones and misses some; the assay was immunoSEQ multiplex PCR. The table has about 290,000 clones, roughly 90% seen once. Sequences were obtained from peripheral blood. This sequence was found in a woman in her forties who had recovered from COVID-19. The chain joins TRBV12-5 to TRBJ1-5, with TRBD1 as a possible D gene (5 bases). The CDR3 reads CASSGNNQPQHF. CDR3 DNA sequence: TGTGCTAGTTCAGGGAACAATCAGCCCCAGCATTTT.